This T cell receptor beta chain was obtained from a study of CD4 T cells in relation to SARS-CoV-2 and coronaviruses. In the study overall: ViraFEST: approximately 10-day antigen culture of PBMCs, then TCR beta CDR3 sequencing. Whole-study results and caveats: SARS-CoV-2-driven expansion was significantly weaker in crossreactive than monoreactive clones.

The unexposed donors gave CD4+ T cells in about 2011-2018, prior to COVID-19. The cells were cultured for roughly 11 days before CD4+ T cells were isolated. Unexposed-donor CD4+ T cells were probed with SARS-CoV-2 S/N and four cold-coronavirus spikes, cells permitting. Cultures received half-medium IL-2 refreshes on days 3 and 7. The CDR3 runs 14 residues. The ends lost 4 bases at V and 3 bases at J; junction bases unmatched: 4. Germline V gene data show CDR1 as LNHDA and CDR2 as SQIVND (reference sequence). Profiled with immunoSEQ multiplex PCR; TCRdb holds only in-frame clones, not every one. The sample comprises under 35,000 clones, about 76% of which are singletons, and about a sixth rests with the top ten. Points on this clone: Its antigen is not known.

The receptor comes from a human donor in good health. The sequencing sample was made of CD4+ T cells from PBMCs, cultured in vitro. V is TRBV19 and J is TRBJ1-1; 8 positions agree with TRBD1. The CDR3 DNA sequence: TGTGCCAGTAGTAGACAGGGGCTCGACACTGAAGCTTTCTTT. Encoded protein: CASSRQGLDTEAFF.